This TCR beta chain comes out of a study of T cell changes during pregnancy in multiple sclerosis. Looked up from germline, CDR1 is SGHTA and CDR2 is FQGNSA. Trimming took 1 base from V and 4 from J; bases not matched to a gene: 6. There are 16 residues in the CDR3. Profiling relied on immunoSEQ multiplex PCR, and the TCRdb table lists in-frame clones only, not all of them. The table shows tens of thousands of clones, with approximately 94% occurring only once. The receptor's source is a female donor with multiple sclerosis, enrolled in a pregnancy study. The sequences come from CD4+ T cells from peripheral blood mononuclear cells, collected in the second trimester of pregnancy. The gene calls are TRBV7-2 and TRBJ2-3, with 9 bases fitting TRBD2. CDR3 residues: CASSLGTSARADTQYF. The CDR3 bases are TGTGCCAGCAGCTTAGGGACTAGCGCCCGGGCAGATACGCAGTATTTT.